Following are 31 T cell receptor beta chains from one sample sequenced in a study of blood T cell repertoires in COVID-19. Clones were read by immunoSEQ multiplex PCR, and TCRdb kept only the in-frame ones, dropping some. The repertoire has 350,000 to 400,000 clones, approximately 87% of them found once; the top ten carry about 2.1%. Sequencing was carried out using PBMCs or T cells enriched from blood (not recorded which). All receptors come from a man aged 35 to 55 in a cohort exposed to, infected with or recovered from COVID-19 (not recorded which).

The chain joins TRBV7-9 to TRBJ2-7; weak D call: TRBD2 (5 bases). The V gene lost 2 bases and the J gene lost 3 bases, with 14 bases spanning the gap. The CDR3 spans 15 residues. Germline CDR1 and CDR2: SEHNR and FQNEAQ (reference sequence). The CDR3 sequence: CASSLSGLHGYEQYF. CDR3 sequence (DNA): TGTGCCAGCAGCTTAAGCGGTCTACACGGCTACGAGCAGTACTTC.

The chain uses TRBV7-9 and TRBJ2-1; possibly TRBD1 for D (6 bases). Germline CDR1 SEHNR, CDR2 FQNEAQ (reference sequence). The CDR3 sequence is 15 residues long. V lost 2 bases and J 10 bases, leaving 18 bases between the germline ends. The CDR3 loop is CASSLRVVHTGEQFF. The CDR3 DNA reads as TGTGCCAGCAGCTTACGTGTGGTTCACACAGGGGAGCAGTTCTTC.

The genes are TRBV3-1 (or the pseudogene TRBV3-2) and TRBJ2-2; D possibly corresponds to TRBD2 (5 bases). V was pared by 7 bases and J by 0 bases, with 15 bases between. The length of the CDR3 is 16 residues. From germline, CDR1 is LGHDT and CDR2 YNNKEL (reference sequence). The CDR3 DNA reads as TGTGCCAGCACCCGGGGAACGGACCCGAACACCGGGGAGCTGTTTTTT. Encoded protein: CASTRGTDPNTGELFF.

This rearrangement joins TRBV7-2 to TRBJ2-3; 13 bases align to TRBD2. The V gene's germline CDR1 is SGHTA and CDR2 FQGNSA. CDR3 size: 16 residues. With 5 bases clipped from V and 6 bases from J, the junction kept 8 bases outside the gene matches. CDR3 sequence reads: CASSLWTSGRGDTQYF. The CDR3 coding sequence is TGTGCCAGCAGCCTCTGGACTAGCGGGAGAGGGGATACGCAGTATTTT.

The rearrangement joins TRBV25-1 to TRBJ2-3; 8 nucleotides match TRBD2. In germline, CDR1 is MGHDK, CDR2 SYGVNS. The CDR3 covers 14 residues. The trim removed 5 bases at V and 3 bases at J, leaving 4 bases unmatched. The CDR3 reads CASSKSGRTDTQYF. CDR3 sequence (DNA): TGTGCCAGCAGTAAGAGCGGGAGAACAGATACGCAGTATTTT.

The rearrangement links TRBV28 to TRBJ2-2; D gene ambiguous. The germline V gene encodes CDR1 MDHEN and CDR2 SYDVKM. This CDR3 contains 14 residues. V was trimmed by 3 bases and J by 3 bases, leaving 8 bases between them. Here the CDR3 reads CASSFGSYTGELFF. The CDR3 bases are TGTGCCAGCAGTTTCGGGTCGTACACCGGGGAGCTGTTTTTT.

V usage is TRBV10-3 and J usage is TRBJ1-5, with 9 positions matching TRBD1. Germline V gene lookup returns CDR1 ENHRY and CDR2 SYGVKD. Trimming at V came to 0 bases and at J to 4 bases, leaving 7 bases not matched to a gene. The CDR3 is made up of 17 amino acids. This CDR3 reads CAISESSGTGNNQPQHF. The DNA of the CDR3 is TGTGCCATCAGTGAGTCCTCGGGGACAGGGAATAATCAGCCCCAGCATTTT.

V is TRBV6-5 and J is TRBJ1-5; tentatively, D is TRBD1 (5 bases). The CDR3 is 13 residues long. V was trimmed by 5 bases and J by 7 bases, leaving 12 bases between them. Germline assignment: CDR1 MNHEY and CDR2 SVGAGI. The CDR3: CASSQQRDQPQHF. The CDR3 DNA follows: TGTGCCAGCAGTCAACAGCGGGACCAGCCCCAGCATTTT.

The rearrangement links TRBV5-1 to TRBJ2-7, with a weak D call TRBD1 (6 bases). Germline V lookup: CDR1 SGHRS, CDR2 YFSETQ. V gave up 0 bases and J gave up 1 base, with 8 bases separating them. The CDR3 extends over 14 amino acids. CDR3 DNA sequence: TGCGCCAGCAGCTTGGCACAGGGATCCTACGAGCAGTACTTC. This translates into CASSLAQGSYEQYF.

CDR3 coding DNA: TGTGCCAGCTCACCGGACAGCGCCTATGGCTACACCTTC. It translates to CASSPDSAYGYTF. This chain connects TRBV19 to TRBJ1-2, with D tentatively TRBD1 (6 bases). There are 13 residues in the CDR3. Trimming shortened V by 9 bases and J by 4 bases, and 15 bases separated the two germline ends. The germline CDR1 and CDR2 sequences are LNHDA and SQIVND (reference sequence).

The CDR3 bases are TGTGCCAGTAGTCCGGGACAGGGGTACTACTCTGGGGCCAACGTCCTGACTTTC. Translation gives CASSPGQGYYSGANVLTF. The chain is built from TRBV19 and TRBJ2-6; 10 positions agree with TRBD1. The V gene's germline CDR1 is LNHDA and CDR2 SQIVND (reference sequence). Losses at the gene ends were 5 bases for V and 0 bases for J; bases not matched to a gene: 7. The CDR3 has 18 amino acids.

V and J are TRBV19 and TRBJ2-7; D perhaps matches TRBD1 (6 bases). The germline V gene has CDR1 LNHDA and CDR2 SQIVND (reference sequence). The V end was cut by 8 bases, the J end by 0 bases, with 20 bases between. The CDR3 totals 16 residues. The CDR3 reads CASFILPRQVSYEQYF. The DNA of the CDR3 is TGTGCCAGTTTTATTCTCCCTCGACAGGTCTCCTACGAGCAGTACTTC.

The table lists this clone with a few counts. The chain couples TRBV6-5 to TRBJ1-3; 9 positions agree with TRBD1. The V and J ends lost 6 bases and 8 bases, in that order; junction bases with no gene match: 5. Per germline, CDR1 MNHEY and CDR2 SVGAGI. CDR3 length equals 13 residues. CDR3 DNA: TGTGCCAGCAGGATGGGACAGGGAGACACCATATATTTT. This sequence encodes CASRMGQGDTIYF.

The chain recombines TRBV15 with TRBJ2-1; 9 nucleotides agree with TRBD2. The ends lost 4 bases at V and 7 bases at J; junction bases unmatched: 11. CDR1 LNHNV and CDR2 YYDKDF come from the germline V gene (reference sequence). The CDR3 consists of 16 residues. In DNA, the CDR3 is TGTGCCACCAGCAAAACCTCCTTCGCGGGGGGGAATGAGCAGTTCTTC. It encodes CATSKTSFAGGNEQFF.

The chain links TRBV24-1 to TRBJ2-1; D possibly corresponds to TRBD2 (5 bases). The germline CDR1 and CDR2 sequences are KGHDR and SFDVKD. With 2 bases removed from V and 3 bases from J, the gap between germline ends came to 16 bases. This CDR3 region has 17 residues. The CDR3 is CATSDSRPGLIYNEQFF. For the CDR3, the DNA is TGTGCCACCAGTGATTCTCGGCCAGGACTCATCTACAATGAGCAGTTCTTC.

The chain has TRBV19 and TRBJ1-5, with unresolved D. V shed 7 bases and J shed 3 bases, with 10 bases lying between them. Per the germline V gene, CDR1 is LNHDA and CDR2 is SQIVND (reference sequence). This CDR3 is built from 13 residues. The CDR3 DNA follows: TGTGCCAGTACTCACAAGTACAATCAGCCCCAGCATTTT. Protein product: CASTHKYNQPQHF.

The genes are TRBV3-1 (or the pseudogene TRBV3-2) and TRBJ2-3; TRBD2 is a possible D gene (6 bases). CDR3 length: 14 amino acids. CDR1 is LGHDT, CDR2 YNNKEL, per germline (reference sequence). Trimming stripped 1 base from V and 1 base from J, with 6 bases between. CDR3 sequence: CASSQASGTDTQYF. The CDR3 bases are TGTGCCAGCAGCCAAGCTAGCGGCACAGATACGCAGTATTTT.

This sequence joins TRBV10-3 and TRBJ2-1; maybe TRBD2 (5 bases). The germline V gene has CDR1 ENHRY and CDR2 SYGVKD. The CDR3 is made up of 13 amino acids. Trimming pared 4 bases from V and 9 bases from J, leaving 13 bases between. CDR3 coding DNA: TGTGCCATCAGTGGCCTACTAGAGACTGAGCAGTTCTTC. It specifies CAISGLLETEQFF.

This clone was seen just once. The rearrangement uses TRBV9 and TRBJ1-2, with D tentatively TRBD1 (5 bases). In germline, CDR1 is SGDLS, CDR2 YYNGEE. This CDR3 comprises 12 residues. For the CDR3, the DNA is TGTGCGGGACGGGGGAGGAACTATGGCTACACCTTC. Its translation: CAGRGRNYGYTF.

V gene TRBV27 combines with J gene TRBJ1-2, with D possibly TRBD1 on 5 matching bases. The CDR3 has 14 residues. Germline assignment: CDR1 MNHEY and CDR2 SMNVEV (reference sequence). V shed 5 bases and J shed 5 bases, with 15 bases lying between them. Here the CDR3 reads CASSTPGMAYGYTF. The CDR3 bases are TGTGCCAGCAGTACTCCAGGGATGGCGTATGGCTACACCTTC.

J is TRBJ1-2 and V is TRBV18; D uncertain. The CDR3 runs to 15 residues. In germline, CDR1 is KGHSH, CDR2 LQKENI. With 8 bases removed from V and 1 base from J, the gap between germline ends came to 17 bases. CDR3 sequence (DNA): TGTGCCAGCACTAGTTTCCGGGCCAATAACTATGGCTACACCTTC. Encoded protein: CASTSFRANNYGYTF.

The J gene is TRBJ2-7, the V gene TRBV21-1; the D segment call TRBD2 is taken from the table without a DNA check. TRBV21-1 is designated a pseudogene. The CDR3 contains 14 residues. CDR3 nucleotide sequence: TGTGCCAAAGGGAGGGGTGTCTTCTCCTACGAGCAGTACTTC. It codes for CAKGRGVFSYEQYF.

The J gene is TRBJ1-1, the V gene TRBV28, with a tentative D call TRBD1 (6 bases). The CDR3 contains 15 residues. Germline V lookup: CDR1 MDHEN, CDR2 SYDVKM. V dropped 6 bases and J dropped 1 base, with 15 bases sitting between them. The CDR3: CASSTTGTQNTEAFF. The CDR3 DNA sequence: TGTGCCAGCAGCACTACCGGGACACAGAACACTGAAGCTTTCTTT.

The rearrangement uses TRBV5-1 and TRBJ1-3, with D maybe TRBD1 (6 bases). Germline values: CDR1 SGHRS, CDR2 YFSETQ. The germline V and J ends were trimmed by 5 bases and 0 bases, with 15 bases remaining between them. The CDR3 spans 16 residues. For the CDR3, the DNA is TGCGCCAGCAGTAATGGGGACACAAACTCTGGAAACACCATATATTTT. Residues: CASSNGDTNSGNTIYF.

The chain employs TRBV6-6 and TRBJ2-3; 8 nucleotides align to TRBD2. The trim removed 4 bases at V and 4 bases at J, leaving 7 bases unmatched. The CDR3 covers 15 residues. Per germline, CDR1 MNHNY and CDR2 SVGAGI (reference sequence). The CDR3, as DNA: TGTGCCAGCAGTTCGGGAGGGGGGCTGGCAGATACGCAGTATTTT. Protein sequence: CASSSGGGLADTQYF.

This clone occurred once. V gene TRBV4-2 combines with J gene TRBJ2-7; D gene unclear. The V and J ends lost 0 bases and 4 bases respectively, with 4 bases between them. CDR1 LGHNA and CDR2 YNFKEQ come from the germline V gene. The CDR3 has 12 amino acids. CDR3 amino acids: CASSQDRYEQYF. CDR3 coding DNA: TGTGCCAGCAGCCAAGATCGGTACGAGCAGTACTTC.

V and J are TRBV5-4 and TRBJ2-7; tentative D call: TRBD1 (6 bases). The CDR3 is made up of 13 amino acids. Trimming shortened V by 2 bases and J by 3 bases, and 9 bases separated the two germline ends. The V gene's germline CDR1 is SGHNT and CDR2 YYREEE (reference sequence). DNA of the CDR3: TGTGCCAGCAGCTTCTCAGGGGTCTACGAGCAGTACTTC. Its protein is CASSFSGVYEQYF.

This rearrangement joins TRBV3-1 (or the pseudogene TRBV3-2) to TRBJ1-1; perhaps TRBD1 as D (6 bases). V gave up 1 base and J gave up 4 bases, with 13 bases separating them. There are 15 residues in the CDR3. Germline CDR1 is LGHDT and CDR2 is YNNKEL (reference sequence). The CDR3 nucleotides read TGTGCCAGCAGCCAAGGGTGGCAGGGGTTCACTGAAGCTTTCTTT. Its protein product is CASSQGWQGFTEAFF.

This clone was seen once. The chain uses TRBV5-1 and TRBJ1-4; D uncertain. Germline CDR1 reads SGHRS; CDR2 reads YFSETQ. This CDR3 spans 15 amino acids. Trimming pared 0 bases from V and 4 bases from J, leaving 10 bases between. The CDR3, as DNA: TGCGCCAGCAGCTTGGTGTCGGGGAGTAATGAAAAACTGTTTTTT. Encoded protein: CASSLVSGSNEKLFF.

The chain is built from TRBV7-6 and TRBJ1-1, with 8 bases fitting TRBD1. V was clipped by 2 bases and J by 2 bases; unmatched bases: 4. CDR3 length: 15 amino acids. Germline V gene data show CDR1 as SGHVS and CDR2 as FNYEAQ. The CDR3 is CASSLSGQGNTEAFF. The CDR3 coding sequence is TGTGCCAGCAGCTTATCCGGACAGGGAAACACTGAAGCTTTCTTT.

This clone was counted a single time. The V call is TRBV7-9, the J call TRBJ2-3, with 7 nucleotides matching TRBD2. The V gene end was trimmed by 2 bases and the J gene end by 0 bases; junction bases not matched to a gene: 2. CDR3 length: 15 amino acids. Germline CDR1 is SEHNR and CDR2 is FQNEAQ (reference sequence). DNA for the CDR3: TGTGCCAGCAGCTTATGGGGGGGAAGCACAGATACGCAGTATTTT. It yields the protein CASSLWGGSTDTQYF.